Sequencing of this TCR beta chain was carried out in a study of shared clonotypes between healthy human individuals. The authors ran the assay at deep level. Replicate PCRs were loaded with about 300 ng DNA from unsorted PBMC, around 30,000 T cell genomes. The sequencing of unsorted PBMC DNA took place on ten immunoSEQ deep assay plates. Generated by immunoSEQ multiplex PCR, the TCRdb table keeps only in-frame clones and is missing some. This table has about half a million clones, 81% appearing once. This clone has ten or more counts. The target antigen is unknown. Study-level findings and limits: Read depth was anticipated to influence clonotype sharing among donors.

The length of the CDR3 is 15 residues. Trimming left V 8 bases short and J 2 bases short, with 19 bases between. Input material: PBMCs. The clonotype was recovered from a woman between 40 and 50 years old in good health. Some clones in this sample may be carry-over from other donors' samples. This chain connects TRBV6-7 to TRBJ2-7; D perhaps matches TRBD2 (6 bases). TRBV6-7 is placed among ORFs of uncertain function. CDR3: CASPQRRGSTYEQYF. The CDR3 DNA reads TGTGCCAGCCCTCAACGGAGGGGTTCCACCTACGAGCAGTACTTC.